This T cell receptor (beta chain) was found in a study of blood T cells in healthy people across ages. Study-level findings and limits: It was the long-lived donors that had more naive CD4+ cells and higher diversity than aged donors. Diversity estimates drawn from one million T cells were deemed underestimates.

Concerning this clonotype itself: What it binds is unknown.

Each of the donors had approximately 10 milliliters of peripheral blood drawn into EDTA-treated Vacutainer tubes. The use of a sample-barcoded 5' primer and a J-beta primer mix characterized a second PCR of roughly 6 to 12 cycles. TCRdb analysed the 5' RACE reads with MiXCR anew, one entry per CDR3 protein. The sample lists 1,500,000 or so distinct CDR3 sequences; 35% to 45% were seen once. CDR1 is LGHNA, CDR2 YSLEER, per germline. The trim removed 1 base at V and 3 bases at J, leaving 6 bases unmatched. The CDR3 runs 16 residues. The TCR comes from a woman aged 18-29 years in good health. The rearrangement links TRBV4-3 to TRBJ2-3, with 8 bases lining up with TRBD2. Input material: blood. The DNA of the CDR3 is TGCGCCAGCAGCCAAGGGAACGGCGGGGGGACAGATACGCAGTATTTT. It codes for CASSQGNGGGTDTQYF.